Sequencing of this T cell receptor beta chain was carried out in a study of response to subunit inactivated influenza vaccine. The CDR3 is 17 residues long. The V end was cut by 1 base, the J end by 0 bases, with 12 bases between. Germline CDR1 is MGHRA and CDR2 is YSYEKL. MiXCR, applied by TCRdb to the RT-PCR reads, yields one record per CDR3 protein. The repertoire holds just under 550,000 distinct CDR3 sequences, with 20% to 25% as singletons. This clonotype appeared a few times. In addition, the sample was reused for a study of T cells expressing NK-cell markers. That paper notes: Production of TCR beta cDNA relied on 5'RACE template switching with UMIs.

The input for sequencing was CD4+ T cells sorted from PBMCs, taken 11 to 12 days after vaccination. This chain connects TRBV4-1 to TRBJ2-2; D might be TRBD1 or TRBD2, each matching 5 bases. The sequence came from a man aged 50 to 60 who received an inactivated influenza vaccine. The CDR3: CASSQVPGRANTGELFF. The CDR3 bases are TGCGCCAGCAGCCAAGTCCCGGGACGTGCGAACACCGGGGAGCTGTTTTTT.